The 19 T cell receptor beta chains below all came from one sample that was sequenced in a study of control samples from healthy donors and cancer patients. This table comes from immunoSEQ multiplex PCR, and its TCRdb copy is limited to in-frame clones, with some not included. The table lists around 30,000 clones, approximately 90% of them singletons. Sequenced: PBMCs. The receptor source for this set is a man aged 45-65 years with lung cancer.

The rearrangement links TRBV5-5 to TRBJ1-2; D not certain. Germline V gives CDR1 SGHKS, CDR2 YYEKEE (reference sequence). CDR3 size: 15 residues. The V end was cut by 4 bases, the J end by 8 bases, with 21 bases between. The CDR3 nucleotides read TGTGCCAGCAGCAATCAATCTAGGGTAGGATGGGGCTACACCTTC. The encoded protein is CASSNQSRVGWGYTF.

V and J are TRBV3-1 (or the pseudogene TRBV3-2) and TRBJ1-5; D gene uncertain. CDR3 length: 15 residues. Trimming shortened V by 1 base and J by 0 bases, and 7 bases separated the two germline ends. Germline lookup yields CDR1 LGHDT and CDR2 YNNKEL (reference sequence). CDR3 nucleotides: TGTGCCAGCAGCCAAGGTTTGGATAGCAATCAGCCCCAGCATTTT. It encodes CASSQGLDSNQPQHF.

Remarks on this clone: This same CDR3 is encoded by further DNA sequences in the sample. This chain links TRBV28 with TRBJ2-7; D is possibly TRBD1 (6 bases). This CDR3 contains 14 residues. V was clipped by 3 bases and J by 5 bases, with 14 bases between them. CDR1 is MDHEN and CDR2 is SYDVKM in the germline V gene. The CDR3 coding sequence is TGTGCCAGCAGTTTCGACAGGAGAGGGGACGAGCAGTACTTC. Translating it yields CASSFDRRGDEQYF.

The chain is built from TRBV25-1 and TRBJ1-1; D call uncertain. Per the germline V gene, CDR1 is MGHDK and CDR2 is SYGVNS. Trimming shortened V by 0 bases and J by 8 bases, and 10 bases separated the two germline ends. The CDR3 is made up of 13 amino acids. The CDR3: CASSEYSQPEAFF. CDR3 DNA: TGTGCCAGCAGTGAATATTCCCAACCCGAAGCTTTCTTT.

The chain combines TRBV28 with TRBJ2-7, with TRBD1 as a possible D gene (6 bases). Germline V lookup: CDR1 MDHEN, CDR2 SYDVKM. The ends were cut back, 2 bases at V and 2 bases at J, with 7 bases in the middle. The CDR3 consists of 13 residues. DNA of the CDR3: TGTGCCAGCAGTTTACAGGGGCCCTACGAGCAGTACTTC. This encodes CASSLQGPYEQYF.

This chain uses TRBV7-2 with TRBJ2-7; 8 bases are a match to TRBD1. V shed 5 bases, J shed 2 bases, and the junction held 8 bases outside the gene matches. Germline V lookup: CDR1 SGHTA, CDR2 FQGNSA. CDR3 length: 15 amino acids. In DNA form, the CDR3 reads TGTGCCAGCAGCCCTCAGTCGACAGGGGCCTACGAGCAGTACTTC. It codes for CASSPQSTGAYEQYF.

V and J are TRBV9 and TRBJ1-6; D call uncertain. The V end was cut by 4 bases, the J end by 10 bases, with 12 bases between. The CDR3 is 13 amino acids. The germline V gene has CDR1 SGDLS and CDR2 YYNGEE. This chain's CDR3 is CASSPGSLSPLHF. CDR3 DNA sequence: TGTGCCAGCAGCCCCGGGTCCCTATCACCCCTCCACTTT. Combining the CDR3 with reference TRBV9 and TRBJ1-6 gives the whole variable domain DSGVTQTPKHLITATGQRVTLRCSPRSGDLSVYWYQQSLDQGLQFLIQYYNGEERAKGNILERFSAQQFPDLHSELNLSSLELGDSALYFCASSPGSLSPLHFGNGTRLTVT.

This clone was recorded a few times. The V and J genes are TRBV11-2 and TRBJ2-1; no firm D call. Trimming stripped 3 bases from V and 6 bases from J, with 6 bases between. The CDR3 is 12 residues long. CDR1 is SGHAT and CDR2 is FQNNGV in the germline V gene. The CDR3 nucleotides read TGTGCCAGCAGCTTCCCCGGCAATGAGCAGTTCTTC. Translation gives CASSFPGNEQFF.

The CDR3 loop is CASSEGQGNQPQHF. The CDR3 bases are TGTGCCAGCAGTGAGGGACAGGGCAATCAGCCCCAGCATTTT. The J gene is TRBJ1-5, the V gene TRBV7-2; 8 positions match TRBD1. The CDR3 consists of 14 residues. V lost 6 bases, J lost 2 bases, and 3 bases stayed unmatched. The V gene's germline CDR1 is SGHTA and CDR2 FQGNSA.

The CDR3 spells CASSLDFVGLAYNEQFF. In DNA form, the CDR3 reads TGTGCCAGCAGCTTAGATTTCGTGGGACTAGCTTACAATGAGCAGTTCTTC. The V call is TRBV11-3, the J call TRBJ2-1, with 9 bases lining up with TRBD2. The V segment lost 0 bases and the J segment 4 bases; nucleotides outside the gene matches: 7. The germline gives CDR1 SGHNT, CDR2 YENEEA. The CDR3 runs 17 residues. Drawing the rest from reference TRBV11-3 and TRBJ2-1, the complete variable domain is EAGVVQSPRYKIIEKKQPVAFWCNPISGHNTLYWYLQNLGQGPELLIRYENEEAVDDSQLPKDRFSAERLKGVDSTLKIQPAELGDSAVYLCASSLDFVGLAYNEQFFGPGTRLTVL.

The chain recombines TRBV2 with TRBJ2-1; D not resolved. Trimming took 4 bases from V and 2 from J, leaving 9 bases between them. This CDR3 spans 14 amino acids. Germline CDR1 is SNHLY and CDR2 is FYNNEI. Written as DNA, the CDR3 is TGTGCCAGCAGTGGAGGTGCAGCCTACAATGAGCAGTTCTTC. Encoded protein: CASSGGAAYNEQFF.

The chain links TRBV5-1 to TRBJ1-1, with unresolved D. CDR1 is SGHRS and CDR2 is YFSETQ in the germline V gene. V dropped 0 bases and J dropped 2 bases, with 5 bases sitting between them. This CDR3 is built from 13 residues. CDR3 in amino acids: CASSLGPNTEAFF. DNA of the CDR3: TGCGCCAGCAGCTTGGGCCCAAACACTGAAGCTTTCTTT.

The genes are TRBV7-2 and TRBJ2-5, with D possibly being TRBD1 or TRBD2 (5 bases each). CDR3 length: 15 residues. V lost 5 bases to trimming and J lost 1 base, with 14 bases between them. Germline V gene lookup returns CDR1 SGHTA and CDR2 FQGNSA. CDR3 region: CASSPLGTGQETQYF. The CDR3 DNA follows: TGTGCCAGCAGCCCACTTGGGACGGGCCAAGAGACCCAGTACTTC.

V is TRBV7-2 and J is TRBJ1-4; tentatively, D is TRBD1 (5 bases). V was trimmed by 2 bases and J by 7 bases, leaving 5 bases between them. Per germline, CDR1 SGHTA and CDR2 FQGNSA. CDR3 length: 12 amino acids. The CDR3 DNA reads as TGTGCCAGCAGCTTAAGGGGTGAAAAACTGTTTTTT. It yields the protein CASSLRGEKLFF.

The chain employs TRBV3-1 (or the pseudogene TRBV3-2) and TRBJ1-1; TRBD1 matches 9 bases. V was clipped by 0 bases and J by 9 bases; unmatched bases: 8. This CDR3 spans 15 amino acids. CDR1 is LGHDT, CDR2 YNNKEL, per germline (reference sequence). CDR3 sequence: CASSQDLGQGRKAFF. CDR3 bases: TGTGCCAGCAGCCAAGATCTAGGACAGGGGAGAAAAGCTTTCTTT.

CDR3 DNA sequence: TGTGCCAGCAGCTTAAGGCAGGGGGCTAGGTTAGGGGCCAACGTCCTGACTTTC. Translating gives CASSLRQGARLGANVLTF. This chain connects TRBV7-2 to TRBJ2-6, with TRBD1 identical over 8 bases. The V gene's germline CDR1 is SGHTA and CDR2 FQGNSA. The junction had 10 bases not matched to a gene; V was cut back by 2 bases and J by 4 bases. The length of the CDR3 is 18 residues.

The CDR3 loop is CASSPPGGQGTDTQYF. As DNA, the CDR3 is TGTGCCAGCAGCCCCCCCGGGGGACAGGGCACAGATACGCAGTATTTT. The chain carries TRBV13 and TRBJ2-3; 8 bases are shared with TRBD1. V lost 5 bases, J lost 1 base, and 8 bases stayed unmatched. Per germline, CDR1 PRHDT and CDR2 FYEKMQ (reference sequence). This CDR3 contains 16 residues.

The rearrangement uses TRBV19 and TRBJ1-2, with D possibly being TRBD1 (5 bases). CDR1 and CDR2 from the germline V gene are LNHDA and SQIVND (reference sequence). V dropped 4 bases and J dropped 0 bases, with 21 bases sitting between them. This CDR3 has 18 residues. The CDR3 loop is CASSRGRPAPDTNYGYTF. The CDR3 nucleotides are TGTGCCAGTAGTAGGGGACGGCCAGCGCCCGATACTAACTATGGCTACACCTTC. Supplemented by reference TRBV19 and TRBJ1-2, the full variable domain reads DGGITQSPKYLFRKEGQNVTLSCEQNLNHDAMYWYRQDPGQGLRLIYYSQIVNDFQKGDIAEGYSVSREKKESFPLTVTSAQKNPTAFYLCASSRGRPAPDTNYGYTFGSGTRLTVV.

V is TRBV3-1 (or the pseudogene TRBV3-2) and J is TRBJ2-2; D is perhaps TRBD1 (6 bases). This CDR3 has 15 residues. From germline, CDR1 is LGHDT and CDR2 YNNKEL (reference sequence). V gave up 2 bases and J gave up 5 bases, with 12 bases separating them. CDR3 sequence reads: CASSQQLQGTGELFF. CDR3 DNA sequence: TGTGCCAGCAGCCAACAACTTCAGGGGACCGGGGAGCTGTTTTTT.